This T cell receptor beta chain originates from a study of cytomegalovirus exposure and HLA in healthy donors. Study-wide results and limits: Researchers reported that a few CMV-associated chains were confirmed in vitro as CMV antigen-specific.

This PCR relied on a set of 60 Vbeta primers and 13 Jbeta primers. Repertoires were generated with immunoSEQ multiplex PCR, while TCRdb's copy carries only in-frame clones and drops some. The table lists about 160,000 clones, around four fifths of them singletons. A word on this clone: Its antigen remains unidentified.

The sequenced sample was PBMCs. This receptor was taken from a girl aged 2 to 10 in good health and CMV-seropositive.

The CDR3: CASRSGWDTDTGELFF. The DNA for the CDR3 is TGTGCCAGCAGATCAGGGTGGGACACTGACACCGGGGAGCTGTTTTTT. The chain joins TRBV7-8 to TRBJ2-2; TRBD1 is a possible D gene (6 bases). The CDR3 totals 16 residues. Germline loops: CDR1 SGHVS, CDR2 FQNEAQ. Deletions cut 6 bases from V and 3 bases from J, with 17 bases between.